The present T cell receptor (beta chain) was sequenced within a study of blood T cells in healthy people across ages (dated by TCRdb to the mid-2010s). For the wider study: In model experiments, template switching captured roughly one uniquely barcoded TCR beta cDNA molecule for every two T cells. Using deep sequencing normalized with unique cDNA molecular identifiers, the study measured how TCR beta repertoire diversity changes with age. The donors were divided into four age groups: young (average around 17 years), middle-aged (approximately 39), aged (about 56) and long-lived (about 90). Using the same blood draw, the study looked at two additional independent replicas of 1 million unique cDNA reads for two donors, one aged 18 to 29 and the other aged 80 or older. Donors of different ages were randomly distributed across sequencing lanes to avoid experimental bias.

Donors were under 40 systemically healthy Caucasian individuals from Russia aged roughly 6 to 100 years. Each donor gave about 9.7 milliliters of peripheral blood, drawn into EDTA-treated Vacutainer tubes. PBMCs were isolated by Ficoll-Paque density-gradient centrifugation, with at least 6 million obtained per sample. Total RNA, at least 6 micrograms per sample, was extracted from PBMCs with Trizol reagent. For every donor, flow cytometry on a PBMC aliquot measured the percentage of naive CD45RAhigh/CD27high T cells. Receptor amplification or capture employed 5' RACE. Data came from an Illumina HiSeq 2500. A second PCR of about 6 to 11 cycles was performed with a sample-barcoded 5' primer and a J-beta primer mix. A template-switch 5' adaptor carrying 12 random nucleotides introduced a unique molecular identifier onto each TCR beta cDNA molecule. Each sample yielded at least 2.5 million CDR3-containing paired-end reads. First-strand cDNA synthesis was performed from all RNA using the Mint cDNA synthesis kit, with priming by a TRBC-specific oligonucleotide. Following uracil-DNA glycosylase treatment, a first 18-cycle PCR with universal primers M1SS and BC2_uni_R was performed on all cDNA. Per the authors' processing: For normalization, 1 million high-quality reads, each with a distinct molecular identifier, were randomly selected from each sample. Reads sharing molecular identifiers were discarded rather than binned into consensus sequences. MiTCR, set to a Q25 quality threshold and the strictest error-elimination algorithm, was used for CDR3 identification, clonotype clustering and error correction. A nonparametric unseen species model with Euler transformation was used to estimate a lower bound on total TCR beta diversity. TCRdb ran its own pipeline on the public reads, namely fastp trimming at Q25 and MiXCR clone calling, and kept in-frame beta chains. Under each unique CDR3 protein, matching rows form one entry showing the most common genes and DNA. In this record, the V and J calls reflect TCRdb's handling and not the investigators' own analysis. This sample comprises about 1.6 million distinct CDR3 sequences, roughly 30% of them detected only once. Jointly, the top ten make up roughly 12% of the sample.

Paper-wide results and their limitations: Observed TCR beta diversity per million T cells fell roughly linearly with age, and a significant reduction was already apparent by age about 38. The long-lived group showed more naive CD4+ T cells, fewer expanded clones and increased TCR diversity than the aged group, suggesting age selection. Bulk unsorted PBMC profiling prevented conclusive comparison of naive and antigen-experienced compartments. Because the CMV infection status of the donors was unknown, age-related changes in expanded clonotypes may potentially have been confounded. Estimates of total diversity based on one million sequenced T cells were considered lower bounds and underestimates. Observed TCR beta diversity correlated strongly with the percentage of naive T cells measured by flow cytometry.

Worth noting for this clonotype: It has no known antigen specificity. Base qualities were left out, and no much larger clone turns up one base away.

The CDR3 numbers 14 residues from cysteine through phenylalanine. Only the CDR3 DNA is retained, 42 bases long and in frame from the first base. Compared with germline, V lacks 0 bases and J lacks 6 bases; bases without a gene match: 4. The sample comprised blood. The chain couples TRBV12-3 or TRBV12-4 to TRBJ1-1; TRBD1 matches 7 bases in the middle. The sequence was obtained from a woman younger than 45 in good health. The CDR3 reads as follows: CASSLARGQSEAFF. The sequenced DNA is TGTGCCAGCAGTTTAGCAAGGGGGCAGTCTGAAGCTTTCTTT.